The 8 T cell receptor beta chains below all came from one sample that was sequenced in a study of shared clonotypes between healthy human individuals. The assay was immunoSEQ multiplex PCR, and TCRdb's table has in-frame clones only and misses some. The sample has around 1.1 million clones; around 82% are singletons. The sample taken for sequencing was memory CD4+ T cells from PBMCs. The sample's subset: CD45RA-negative fraction. These receptor sequences come from a man in his late teens or twenties in good health. Some clones in this sample may be carry-over from other donors' samples.

The chain employs TRBV7-2 and TRBJ2-5, with D uncertain. V dropped 5 bases and J dropped 1 base, with 8 bases sitting between them. The CDR3 is 13 amino acids. Germline CDR1 reads SGHTA; CDR2 reads FQGNSA. Here the CDR3 reads CASSQLFQETQYF. CDR3 in DNA: TGTGCCAGCAGCCAACTATTCCAAGAGACCCAGTACTTC.

About this clone itself: In the same sample, other DNA sequences code for this CDR3. The chain employs TRBV6-4 and TRBJ2-3; D is perhaps TRBD2 (5 bases). V was pared by 4 bases and J by 0 bases, with 8 bases between. Germline values: CDR1 MRHNA, CDR2 SNTAGT. The CDR3 spans 14 residues. The CDR3 here is CASSVTGSTDTQYF. CDR3 DNA: TGTGCCAGCAGTGTGACGGGGAGCACAGATACGCAGTATTTT.

This chain links TRBV15 with TRBJ2-5, with TRBD2 matching 7 bases. The CDR3 spans 15 residues. The germline V gene has CDR1 LNHNV and CDR2 YYDKDF (reference sequence). V lost 4 bases, J lost 1 base, and 6 bases stayed unmatched. As DNA, the CDR3 is TGTGCCACCAGCAAAGGGACGGGGGGCCAAGAGACCCAGTACTTC. As protein: CATSKGTGGQETQYF.

The chain links TRBV29-1 to TRBJ2-5; TRBD2 aligns across 7 bases. After removal of 3 bases from V and 2 bases from J, the junction contained 6 bases not matched to a gene. Germline lookup yields CDR1 SQVTM and CDR2 ANQGSEA. The CDR3 covers 14 residues. In DNA, the CDR3 is TGCAGCGTTGACGGGGGGAGTGGGCAAGAGACCCAGTACTTC. As protein: CSVDGGSGQETQYF.

This clone occurred a few times. The rearrangement joins TRBV4-2 to TRBJ2-1; D gene uncertain. Trimming stripped 1 base from V and 4 bases from J, with 8 bases between. The CDR3 extends over 14 amino acids. CDR1 LGHNA and CDR2 YNFKEQ come from the germline V gene. The DNA of the CDR3 is TGTGCCAGCAGCCAAGGGCTTCCTTACAATGAGCAGTTCTTC. Translating it yields CASSQGLPYNEQFF.

This clone has only a few counts. This chain uses TRBV16 with TRBJ2-2; D not resolved. CDR3 size: 16 residues. V was clipped by 0 bases and J by 7 bases, with 15 bases between them. Germline CDR1 is KGHSY and CDR2 is FQNENV. This CDR3 reads CASSQSRRPWDGELFF. DNA for the CDR3: TGTGCCAGCAGCCAATCGCGCCGCCCTTGGGACGGGGAGCTGTTTTTT. Variable domain in full (rest from reference TRBV16 and TRBJ2-2): GEEVAQTPKHLVRGEGQKAKLYCAPIKGHSYVFWYQQVLKNEFKFLISFQNENVFDETGMPKERFSAKCLPNSPCSLEIQATKLEDSAVYFCASSQSRRPWDGELFFGEGSRLTVL.

V and J are TRBV18 and TRBJ2-7, with 7 positions matching TRBD1. The V gene's germline CDR1 is KGHSH and CDR2 LQKENI. The V segment lost 2 bases and the J segment 0 bases; nucleotides outside the gene matches: 1. The CDR3 loop spans 14 amino acids. This CDR3 is CASSPTGDSYEQYF. The CDR3 DNA reads TGTGCCAGCTCACCAACAGGGGACTCCTACGAGCAGTACTTC.

The rearrangement links TRBV18 to TRBJ2-7, with a possible D match to TRBD2 (6 bases). With 3 bases removed from V and 7 bases from J, the gap between germline ends came to 19 bases. Germline assignment: CDR1 KGHSH and CDR2 LQKENI. There are 15 residues in the CDR3. As DNA, the CDR3 is TGTGCCAGCTCACCGAAGCGGGCCGCCCTCGGGGAGCAGTACTTC. Translating it yields CASSPKRAALGEQYF.